Following are 24 T cell receptor beta chains from one sample sequenced in a study of graft-versus-host responses after intestinal transplantation. No antigens are known for them. The protocol was immunoSEQ multiplex PCR, while the TCRdb copy is restricted to in-frame clones and leaves out a portion. This table holds under 140,000 clones, around 95% found once. This specimen consisted of unstimulated CD8+ T cells sorted from spleen or lymph node cells, obtained before intestinal transplant. The source is a human donor who received an intestinal transplant.

This clone occurred a few times. The chain combines TRBV19 with TRBJ2-7; D assignment may be TRBD1 or TRBD2 (5 bases each). The CDR3 has 13 amino acids. V was cut by 5 bases and J by 3 bases, with 11 bases left in between. Germline V gene lookup returns CDR1 LNHDA and CDR2 SQIVND (reference sequence). As DNA, the CDR3 is TGTGCCAGTAGTCCCGGGACGGACTACGAGCAGTACTTC. Translating gives CASSPGTDYEQYF. Combining the CDR3 with reference TRBV19 and TRBJ2-7 gives the whole variable domain DGGITQSPKYLFRKEGQNVTLSCEQNLNHDAMYWYRQDPGQGLRLIYYSQIVNDFQKGDIAEGYSVSREKKESFPLTVTSAQKNPTAFYLCASSPGTDYEQYFGPGTRLTVT.

The chain recombines TRBV4-1 with TRBJ1-3; TRBD1 might be the D (6 bases). Between the trimmed V and J ends, which lost 0 bases and 4 bases, there was a span of 13 bases. Germline CDR1 is MGHRA and CDR2 is YSYEKL. The CDR3 is made up of 16 amino acids. The CDR3 sequence: CASSQDQGSYGNTIYF. CDR3 bases: TGCGCCAGCAGCCAAGATCAGGGGAGCTACGGAAACACCATATATTTT.

This clone was counted a single time. The chain is built from TRBV29-1 and TRBJ2-7; 8 nucleotides line up with TRBD2. V trimming: 2 bases; J trimming: 2 bases; junction bases outside the gene matches: 8. Germline CDR1 and CDR2: SQVTM and ANQGSEA. This CDR3 region has 15 residues. The CDR3 DNA reads TGCAGCGTTGAATTGGGACTAGGAGGTCCCTACGAGCAGTACTTC. Amino acids: CSVELGLGGPYEQYF.

The gene calls are TRBV19 and TRBJ2-7, with 9 bases that match TRBD1. CDR1 and CDR2 (germline): LNHDA, SQIVND (reference sequence). V lost 5 bases to trimming and J lost 2 bases; unmatched junction nucleotides: 7. The length of the CDR3 is 15 residues. CDR3 region: CASSPGQGFAYEQYF. CDR3 sequence (DNA): TGTGCCAGTAGTCCGGGACAGGGCTTTGCCTACGAGCAGTACTTC.

This chain links TRBV27 with TRBJ1-2; TRBD1 might be the D (5 bases). Trimming removed 5 bases at V and 4 bases at J, with 11 bases between. This CDR3 is 13 amino acids long. Germline V gene data show CDR1 as MNHEY and CDR2 as SMNVEV (reference sequence). In DNA, the CDR3 is TGTGCCAGCAGTCCCTCGGGGGGCTATGGCTACACCTTC. It encodes CASSPSGGYGYTF.

This clone was detected once. The chain links TRBV10-3 to TRBJ2-2; either TRBD1 or TRBD2 may fit D (5 bases each). V lost 6 bases to trimming and J lost 5 bases, with 16 bases between them. Per the germline V gene, CDR1 is ENHRY and CDR2 is SYGVKD. This CDR3 contains 15 residues. The CDR3 spells CAIRQSGWGTGELFF. The DNA for the CDR3 is TGTGCCATCAGACAAAGCGGATGGGGGACCGGGGAGCTGTTTTTT.

V usage is TRBV27 and J usage is TRBJ2-7; possibly TRBD1 for D (6 bases). The CDR3 covers 14 residues. With 1 base removed from V and 2 bases from J, the gap between germline ends came to 9 bases. The germline CDR1 and CDR2 sequences are MNHEY and SMNVEV (reference sequence). CDR3: CASSLWGRTYEQYF. CDR3 coding DNA: TGTGCCAGCAGTTTATGGGGGCGGACCTACGAGCAGTACTTC.

The CDR3 is CASSVGTGEYEKLFF. CDR3 in DNA: TGTGCCAGCAGCGTAGGGACAGGCGAATATGAAAAACTGTTTTTT. The chain couples TRBV9 to TRBJ1-4; the match to TRBD1 covers 7 bases. Germline V gene lookup returns CDR1 SGDLS and CDR2 YYNGEE. V shed 0 bases and J 6 bases; nucleotides not matched to a gene: 5. The CDR3 length is 15 residues. Complete variable domain (other parts from reference TRBV9 and TRBJ1-4): DSGVTQTPKHLITATGQRVTLRCSPRSGDLSVYWYQQSLDQGLQFLIQYYNGEERAKGNILERFSAQQFPDLHSELNLSSLELGDSALYFCASSVGTGEYEKLFFGSGTQLSVL.

This clone was seen more than once but under ten times. An end of the junction differs from the germline gene, which may be a read error. The genes are TRBV7-7 and TRBJ2-6; D is undetermined. The CDR3 runs to 15 residues. From germline, CDR1 is SSHAT and CDR2 FNYEAQ (reference sequence). This CDR3 reads CASSQSTGGANVLTF. DNA for the CDR3: TGTGCTAGCAGCCAATCGACCGGCGGGGCCAACGTCCTGACTTTC.

The chain couples TRBV7-3 to TRBJ1-1; tentative D call: TRBD1 (5 bases). Between the trimmed V and J ends, which lost 5 bases and 4 bases, there was a span of 8 bases. Germline V CDR1 and CDR2: SGHTA, FQGTGA. This CDR3 region has 12 residues. The CDR3 spells CASSPDSTEAFF. As DNA, the CDR3 is TGTGCCAGCAGCCCCGACAGCACTGAAGCTTTCTTT.

This chain joins TRBV6-5 and TRBJ1-2; D unresolved. Germline V gene sequence: CDR1 MNHEY, CDR2 SVGAGI. The length of the CDR3 is 13 residues. The V gene lost 2 bases and the J gene lost 4 bases, with 8 bases spanning the gap. The CDR3 DNA is TGTGCCAGCAGTTACGGGCATAGCTATGGCTACACCTTC. Translation: CASSYGHSYGYTF.

The V call is TRBV28, the J call TRBJ2-7, with D possibly matching TRBD1 (6 bases). Germline CDR1 reads MDHEN; CDR2 reads SYDVKM. V was trimmed by 6 bases and J by 2 bases, leaving 14 bases between them. The CDR3 is 14 residues long. DNA for the CDR3: TGTGCCAGCAGCGAGCAGGGGAATCCCTACGAGCAGTACTTC. Translation: CASSEQGNPYEQYF.

This CDR3 is CASSHPRAAFLYEQYF. In DNA form, the CDR3 reads TGTGCCAGCAGCCACCCTCGGGCCGCGTTTCTCTACGAGCAGTACTTC. V and J are TRBV14 and TRBJ2-7; D uncertain. Germline CDR1 and CDR2: SGHDN and FVKESK. V was pared by 3 bases and J by 3 bases, with 18 bases between. The CDR3 is made up of 16 amino acids. The full variable domain, rest sourced from reference TRBV14 and TRBJ2-7, is EAGVTQFPSHSVIEKGQTVTLRCDPISGHDNLYWYRRVMGKEIKFLLHFVKESKQDESGMPNNRFLAERTGGTYSTLKVQPAELEDSGVYFCASSHPRAAFLYEQYFGPGTRLTVT.

The chain combines TRBV19 with TRBJ1-5; no clear D. The CDR3 is made up of 12 amino acids. Germline V CDR1 and CDR2: LNHDA, SQIVND (reference sequence). The ends were cut back, 9 bases at V and 5 bases at J, with 11 bases in the middle. This CDR3 reads CASHSGYQPQHF. CDR3 DNA sequence: TGTGCCAGCCACTCGGGTTATCAGCCCCAGCATTTT.

This sequence joins TRBV28 and TRBJ2-7; D may be TRBD1 or TRBD2 (5 bases each). The germline V gene encodes CDR1 MDHEN and CDR2 SYDVKM. V was clipped by 5 bases and J by 3 bases, with 14 bases between them. The CDR3 is 14 amino acids. CDR3: CASSLGTEIYEQYF. CDR3 in DNA: TGTGCCAGCAGTCTAGGGACGGAGATCTACGAGCAGTACTTC.

CDR3 protein: CASSESDNTGNTIYF. The CDR3 coding sequence is TGCGCCAGCAGTGAGTCGGACAATACTGGAAACACCATATATTTT. The chain recombines TRBV10-2 with TRBJ1-3; a possible D gene is TRBD1 (5 bases). The CDR3 is 15 amino acids. Germline values: CDR1 WSHSY, CDR2 SAAADI. V shed 0 bases and J shed 2 bases, with 8 bases lying between them.

The chain has TRBV7-9 and TRBJ2-3; no reliable D call. The germline V and J ends were trimmed by 7 bases and 6 bases, with 8 bases remaining between them. Germline V gene sequence: CDR1 SEHNR, CDR2 FQNEAQ (reference sequence). This CDR3 is built from 11 residues. This CDR3 is CASTLGDTQYF. CDR3 sequence (DNA): TGTGCCAGCACCCTAGGGGATACGCAGTATTTT. Supplemented by reference TRBV7-9 and TRBJ2-3, the full variable domain reads DTGVSQNPRHKITKRGQNVTFRCDPISEHNRLYWYRQTLGQGPEFLTYFQNEAQLEKSRLLSDRFSAERPKGSFSTLEIQRTEQGDSAMYLCASTLGDTQYFGPGTRLTVL.

The chain is built from TRBV7-8 and TRBJ2-7; TRBD2 matches at 8 bases. CDR3 length: 17 amino acids. V was clipped by 1 base and J by 2 bases; unmatched bases: 10. Germline V gene data show CDR1 as SGHVS and CDR2 as FQNEAQ. Here the CDR3 reads CASSLEAGTRPTYEQYF. The CDR3 DNA sequence: TGTGCCAGCAGCTTAGAGGCGGGGACTAGGCCTACCTACGAGCAGTACTTC.

The chain employs TRBV19 and TRBJ1-5, with TRBD1 as a possible D gene (5 bases). V was cut by 5 bases and J by 3 bases, with 14 bases left in between. The CDR3 extends over 15 amino acids. Germline values: CDR1 LNHDA, CDR2 SQIVND (reference sequence). CDR3 in amino acids: CASSFIDRDNQPQHF. The DNA for the CDR3 is TGTGCCAGTAGTTTCATCGACAGAGACAATCAGCCCCAGCATTTT.

The chain carries TRBV19 and TRBJ1-1; D uncertain. V was cut by 0 bases and J by 9 bases, with 8 bases left in between. CDR3 length: 12 residues. Per germline, CDR1 LNHDA and CDR2 SQIVND (reference sequence). The CDR3 here is CASSIDRAQAFF. The CDR3 DNA follows: TGTGCCAGTAGTATAGACCGGGCCCAAGCTTTCTTT.

This clone was seen just once. The V gene is TRBV30, the J gene TRBJ2-5; D might be TRBD2 (6 bases). Trimming took off 2 bases at V and 5 bases at J, with 12 bases between the two ends. The germline CDR1 and CDR2 sequences are GTSNPN and SVGIG (reference sequence). The CDR3 spans 13 residues. CDR3 DNA: TGTGCCTGGAGTTCTGACCGGGGGGAGACCCAGTACTTC. Translating gives CAWSSDRGETQYF.

The genes are TRBV7-9 and TRBJ1-4; the D gene is possibly TRBD1 (6 bases). Germline assignment: CDR1 SEHNR and CDR2 FQNEAQ (reference sequence). Deletions cut 1 base from V and 8 bases from J, with 14 bases between. The CDR3 length is 15 residues. The CDR3 region is CASSLESAGAEKLFF. The CDR3 region has the DNA TGTGCCAGCAGCTTAGAAAGTGCAGGGGCCGAAAAACTGTTTTTT.

For the CDR3, the DNA is TGTGCCAGCAGTCAGGACGGGTTTTACGAGCAGTACTTC. Protein product: CASSQDGFYEQYF. This chain connects TRBV6-1 to TRBJ2-7; D gene uncertain. Germline CDR1 and CDR2: MNHNS and SASEGT. The CDR3 has 13 amino acids. Trimming removed 5 bases at V and 4 bases at J, with 12 bases between.

The V and J genes are TRBV15 and TRBJ2-7, with TRBD1 matching over 9 bases. In germline, CDR1 is LNHNV, CDR2 YYDKDF (reference sequence). J lost 5 bases, V lost 5 bases, and 4 bases had no gene match. The CDR3 has 13 residues. DNA for the CDR3: TGTGCCACCAGCCGGGACAGGGTCGACGAGCAGTACTTC. Amino acid sequence: CATSRDRVDEQYF.